This T cell receptor beta chain was captured by sequencing in a study of blood T cell repertoires in COVID-19. In the study overall: COVID-19 samples, acute and convalescent, were from the United States, Italy and Spain. Sources were T cells, B-cell-depleted T cells, or PBMCs; the material itself was cDNA or gDNA.

This clone was recorded only once. The CDR3 loop spans 14 amino acids. Trimming stripped 2 bases from V and 0 bases from J, with 7 bases between. Germline V gene lookup returns CDR1 MNHEY and CDR2 SMNVEV (reference sequence). Original processing notes: Cell counts per sample came from amplifying reference gene primers. Sequencing was performed with immunoSEQ multiplex PCR; in TCRdb, only in-frame clones are kept and a portion is missing. The V and J calls and the clone size are those of that table, but D and trimming were determined from the DNA. The sample has some 150,000 clones, over 75% seen once.

The chain uses TRBV27 and TRBJ1-1; D is undetermined. This receptor was identified in a man aged 50-59 years with acute or convalescent COVID-19. What was sequenced was peripheral blood. The CDR3 is CASSLGQVNTEAFF. CDR3 nucleotide sequence: TGTGCCAGCAGTTTAGGGCAGGTGAACACTGAAGCTTTCTTT.